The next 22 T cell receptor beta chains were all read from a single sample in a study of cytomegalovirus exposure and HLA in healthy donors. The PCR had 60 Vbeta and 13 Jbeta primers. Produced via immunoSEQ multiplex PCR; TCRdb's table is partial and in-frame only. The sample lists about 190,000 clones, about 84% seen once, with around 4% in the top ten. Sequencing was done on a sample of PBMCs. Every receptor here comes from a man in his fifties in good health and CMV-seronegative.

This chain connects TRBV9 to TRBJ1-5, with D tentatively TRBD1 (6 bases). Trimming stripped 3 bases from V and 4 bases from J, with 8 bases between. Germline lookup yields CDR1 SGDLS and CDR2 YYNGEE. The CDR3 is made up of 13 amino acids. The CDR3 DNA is TGTGCCAGCAGCGGGACAGAAAATCAGCCCCAGCATTTT. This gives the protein CASSGTENQPQHF.

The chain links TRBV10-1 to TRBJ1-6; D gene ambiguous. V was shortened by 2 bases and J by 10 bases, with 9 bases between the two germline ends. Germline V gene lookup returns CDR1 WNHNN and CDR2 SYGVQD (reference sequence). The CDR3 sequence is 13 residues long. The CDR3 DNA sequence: TGCGCCAGCAGTGAGGGGCGTGGGTCACCCCTCCACTTT. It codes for CASSEGRGSPLHF.

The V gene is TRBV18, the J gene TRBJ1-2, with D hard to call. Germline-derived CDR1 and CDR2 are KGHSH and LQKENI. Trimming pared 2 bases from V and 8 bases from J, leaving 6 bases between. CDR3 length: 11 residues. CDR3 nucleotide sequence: TGTGCCAGCTCACCAAATTCAGGCTACACCTTC. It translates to CASSPNSGYTF.

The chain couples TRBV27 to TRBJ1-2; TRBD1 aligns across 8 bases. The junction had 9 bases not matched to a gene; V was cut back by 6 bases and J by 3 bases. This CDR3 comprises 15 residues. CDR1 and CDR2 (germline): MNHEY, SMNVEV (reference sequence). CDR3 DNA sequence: TGTGCCAGCAGACCTAATACGGGACAGGACTATGGCTACACCTTC. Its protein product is CASRPNTGQDYGYTF.

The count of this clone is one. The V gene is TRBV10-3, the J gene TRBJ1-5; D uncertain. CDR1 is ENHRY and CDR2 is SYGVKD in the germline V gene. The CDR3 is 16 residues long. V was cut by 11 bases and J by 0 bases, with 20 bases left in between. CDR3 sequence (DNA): TGTGCCCCCGGAGGGCAGACTATCTATAGCAATCAGCCCCAGCATTTT. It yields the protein CAPGGQTIYSNQPQHF.

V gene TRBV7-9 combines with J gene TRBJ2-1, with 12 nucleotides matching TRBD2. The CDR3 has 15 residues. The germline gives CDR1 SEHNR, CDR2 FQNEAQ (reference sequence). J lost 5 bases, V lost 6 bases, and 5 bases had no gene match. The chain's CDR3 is CASRPRLAGDNEQFF. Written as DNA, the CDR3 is TGTGCCAGCAGACCTAGACTAGCGGGGGACAATGAGCAGTTCTTC.

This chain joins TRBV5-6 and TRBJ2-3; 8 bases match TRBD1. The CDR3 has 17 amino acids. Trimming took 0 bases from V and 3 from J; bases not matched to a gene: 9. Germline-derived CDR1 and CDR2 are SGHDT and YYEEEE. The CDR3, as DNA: TGTGCCAGCAGCTTGGTCAGGGGGCGGTTTGCTACAGATACGCAGTATTTT. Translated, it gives CASSLVRGRFATDTQYF.

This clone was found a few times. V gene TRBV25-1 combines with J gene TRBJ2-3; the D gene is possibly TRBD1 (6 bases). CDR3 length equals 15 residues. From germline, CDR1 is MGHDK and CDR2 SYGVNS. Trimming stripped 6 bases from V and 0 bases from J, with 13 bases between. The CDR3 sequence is CASSPWTASTDTQYF. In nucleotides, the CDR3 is TGTGCCAGCAGCCCTTGGACAGCTAGCACAGATACGCAGTATTTT.

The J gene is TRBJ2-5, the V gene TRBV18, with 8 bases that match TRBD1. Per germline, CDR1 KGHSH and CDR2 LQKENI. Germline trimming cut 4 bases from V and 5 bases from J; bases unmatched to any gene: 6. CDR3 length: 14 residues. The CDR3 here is CASSLDRGWETQYF. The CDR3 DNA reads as TGTGCCAGCTCACTCGACAGGGGCTGGGAGACCCAGTACTTC.

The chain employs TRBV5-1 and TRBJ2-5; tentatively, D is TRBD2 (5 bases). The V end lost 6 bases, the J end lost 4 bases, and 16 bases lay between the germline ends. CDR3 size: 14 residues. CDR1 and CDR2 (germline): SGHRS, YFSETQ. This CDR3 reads CASTPNGVIETQYF. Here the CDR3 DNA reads TGCGCCAGCACCCCAAACGGGGTTATAGAGACCCAGTACTTC.

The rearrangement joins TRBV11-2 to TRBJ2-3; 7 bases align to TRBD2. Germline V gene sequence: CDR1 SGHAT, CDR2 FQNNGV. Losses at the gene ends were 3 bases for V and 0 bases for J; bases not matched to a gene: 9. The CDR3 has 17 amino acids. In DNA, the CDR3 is TGTGCCAGCAGCTTCCCCCCCAGCGGGGCTAGCACAGATACGCAGTATTTT. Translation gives CASSFPPSGASTDTQYF.

The CDR3 is CASSYVAGNSYNEQFF. The DNA for the CDR3 is TGCGCCAGCAGCTACGTAGCGGGGAACTCCTACAATGAGCAGTTCTTC. The genes are TRBV5-1 and TRBJ2-1; 8 positions match TRBD2. The CDR3 has 16 residues. CDR1 SGHRS and CDR2 YFSETQ come from the germline V gene. The V and J ends lost 3 bases and 0 bases, in that order; junction bases with no gene match: 5.

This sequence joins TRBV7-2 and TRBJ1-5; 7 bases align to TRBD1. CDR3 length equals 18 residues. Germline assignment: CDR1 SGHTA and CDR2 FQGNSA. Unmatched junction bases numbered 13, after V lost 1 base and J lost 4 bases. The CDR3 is CASSLVPGDRVNNQPQHF. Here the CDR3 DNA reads TGTGCCAGCAGCTTAGTTCCGGGTGACAGGGTTAATAATCAGCCCCAGCATTTT.

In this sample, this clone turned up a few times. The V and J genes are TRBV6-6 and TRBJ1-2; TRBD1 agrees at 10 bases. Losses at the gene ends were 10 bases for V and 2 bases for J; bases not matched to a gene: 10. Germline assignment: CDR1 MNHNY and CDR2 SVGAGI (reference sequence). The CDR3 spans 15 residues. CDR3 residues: CATQDRGRGNYGYTF. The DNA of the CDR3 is TGTGCCACCCAAGACAGGGGGCGAGGGAACTATGGCTACACCTTC.

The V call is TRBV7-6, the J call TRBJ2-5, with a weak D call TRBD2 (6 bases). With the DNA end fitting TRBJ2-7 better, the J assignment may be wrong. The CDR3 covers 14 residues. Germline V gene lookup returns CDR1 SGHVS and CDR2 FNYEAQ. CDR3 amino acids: CASSFGRGRDEQYF. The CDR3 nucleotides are TGTGCCAGCAGCTTTGGGCGGGGACGGGACGAGCAGTACTTC.

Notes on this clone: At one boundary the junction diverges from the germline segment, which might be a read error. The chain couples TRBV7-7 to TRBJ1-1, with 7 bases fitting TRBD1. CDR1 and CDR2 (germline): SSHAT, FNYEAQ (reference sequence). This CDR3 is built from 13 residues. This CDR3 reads CASSLSQGNEAFF. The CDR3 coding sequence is TGTGCTAGCAGCTTATCACAGGGGAATGAAGCTTTCTTT.

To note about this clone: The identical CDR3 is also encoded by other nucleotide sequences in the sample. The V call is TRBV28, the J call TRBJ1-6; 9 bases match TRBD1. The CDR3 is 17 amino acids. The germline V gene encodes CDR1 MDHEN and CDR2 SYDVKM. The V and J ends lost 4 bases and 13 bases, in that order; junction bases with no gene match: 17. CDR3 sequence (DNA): TGTGCCAGCAGTTCATTCTCCGAGACAGGGGGGAGGTCCCCCCTCCACTTT. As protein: CASSSFSETGGRSPLHF.

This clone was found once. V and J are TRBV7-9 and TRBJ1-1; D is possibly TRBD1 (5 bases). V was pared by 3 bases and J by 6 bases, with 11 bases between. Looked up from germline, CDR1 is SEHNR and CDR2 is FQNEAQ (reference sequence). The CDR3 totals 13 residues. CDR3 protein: CASSLGREAEAFF. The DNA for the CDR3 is TGTGCCAGCAGCTTGGGCAGGGAGGCTGAAGCTTTCTTT. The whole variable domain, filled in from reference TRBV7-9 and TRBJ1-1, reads DTGVSQNPRHKITKRGQNVTFRCDPISEHNRLYWYRQTLGQGPEFLTYFQNEAQLEKSRLLSDRFSAERPKGSFSTLEIQRTEQGDSAMYLCASSLGREAEAFFGQGTRLTVV.

In DNA, the CDR3 is TGCGCCAGCAGCCTGGGACAGTCCTACGAGCAGTACTTC. It specifies CASSLGQSYEQYF. The chain recombines TRBV4-1 with TRBJ2-5; 7 nucleotides line up with TRBD1. With the DNA end fitting TRBJ2-7 better, the J assignment may be wrong. Germline V gives CDR1 MGHRA, CDR2 YSYEKL. The CDR3 covers 13 residues.

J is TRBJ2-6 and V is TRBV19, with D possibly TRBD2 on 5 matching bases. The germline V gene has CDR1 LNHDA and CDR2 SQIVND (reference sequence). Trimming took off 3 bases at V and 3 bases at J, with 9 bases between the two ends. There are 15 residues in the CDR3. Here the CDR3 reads CASSIPGNGANVLTF. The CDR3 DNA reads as TGTGCCAGTAGTATCCCCGGGAATGGGGCCAACGTCCTGACTTTC. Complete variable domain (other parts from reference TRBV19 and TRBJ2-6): DGGITQSPKYLFRKEGQNVTLSCEQNLNHDAMYWYRQDPGQGLRLIYYSQIVNDFQKGDIAEGYSVSREKKESFPLTVTSAQKNPTAFYLCASSIPGNGANVLTFGAGSRLTVL.

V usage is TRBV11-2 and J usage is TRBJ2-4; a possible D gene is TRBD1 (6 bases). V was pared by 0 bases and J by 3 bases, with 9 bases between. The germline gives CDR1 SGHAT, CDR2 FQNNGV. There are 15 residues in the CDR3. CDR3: CASSLEGAGKNIQYF. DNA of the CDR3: TGTGCCAGCAGCTTAGAGGGGGCCGGCAAAAACATTCAGTACTTC.

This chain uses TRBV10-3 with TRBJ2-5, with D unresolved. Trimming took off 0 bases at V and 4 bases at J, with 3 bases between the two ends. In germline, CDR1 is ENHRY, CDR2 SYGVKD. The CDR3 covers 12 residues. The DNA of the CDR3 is TGTGCCATCAGTGAGTCGGCAGAGACCCAGTACTTC. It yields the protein CAISESAETQYF.